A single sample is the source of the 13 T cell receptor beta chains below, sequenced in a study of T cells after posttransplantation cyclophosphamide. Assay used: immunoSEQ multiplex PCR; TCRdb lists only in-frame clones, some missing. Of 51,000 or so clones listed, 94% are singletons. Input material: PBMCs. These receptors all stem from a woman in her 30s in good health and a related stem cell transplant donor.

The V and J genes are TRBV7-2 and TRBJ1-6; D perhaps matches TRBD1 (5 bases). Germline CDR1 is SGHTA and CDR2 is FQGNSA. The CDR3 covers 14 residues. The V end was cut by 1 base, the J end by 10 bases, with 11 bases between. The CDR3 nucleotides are TGTGCCAGCAGCTTAGGTGGAGGGGCCTCACCCCTCCACTTT. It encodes CASSLGGGASPLHF. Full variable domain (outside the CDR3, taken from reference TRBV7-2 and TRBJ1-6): GAGVSQSPSNKVTEKGKDVELRCDPISGHTALYWYRQSLGQGLEFLIYFQGNSAPDKSGLPSDRFSAERTGGSVSTLTIQRTQQEDSAVYLCASSLGGGASPLHFGNGTRLTVT.

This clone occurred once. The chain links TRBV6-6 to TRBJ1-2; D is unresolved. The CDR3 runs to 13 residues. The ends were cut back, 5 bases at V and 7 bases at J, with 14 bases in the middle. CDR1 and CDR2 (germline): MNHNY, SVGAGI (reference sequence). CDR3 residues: CASSPGGRIGYTF. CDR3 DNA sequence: TGTGCCAGCAGTCCCGGAGGCAGGATTGGCTACACCTTC.

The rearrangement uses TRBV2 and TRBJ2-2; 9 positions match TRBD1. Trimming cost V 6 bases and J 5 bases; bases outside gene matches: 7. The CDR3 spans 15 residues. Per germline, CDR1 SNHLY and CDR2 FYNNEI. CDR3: CASRTGGGKTGELFF. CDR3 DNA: TGTGCCAGCAGGACAGGGGGAGGGAAAACCGGGGAGCTGTTTTTT.

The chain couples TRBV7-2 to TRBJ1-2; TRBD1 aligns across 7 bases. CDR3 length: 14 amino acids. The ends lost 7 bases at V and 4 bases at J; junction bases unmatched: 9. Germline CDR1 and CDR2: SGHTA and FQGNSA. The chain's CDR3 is CASTRSRDSYGYTF. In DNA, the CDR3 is TGTGCCAGCACCCGAAGTAGGGACAGCTATGGCTACACCTTC.

The chain's CDR3 is CSERQGRNNEQFF. CDR3 sequence (DNA): TGCAGCGAAAGACAGGGCCGGAACAATGAGCAGTTCTTC. The V call is TRBV29-1, the J call TRBJ2-1, with 7 bases identical to TRBD1. There are 13 residues in the CDR3. Germline V gene data show CDR1 as SQVTM and CDR2 as ANQGSEA. V gave up 7 bases and J gave up 5 bases; unmatched junction bases: 8.

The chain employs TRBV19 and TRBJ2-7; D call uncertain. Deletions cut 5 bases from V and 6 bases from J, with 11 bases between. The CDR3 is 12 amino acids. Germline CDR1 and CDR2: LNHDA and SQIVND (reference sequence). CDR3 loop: CASSVQYGEQYF. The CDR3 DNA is TGTGCCAGTAGTGTACAATATGGCGAGCAGTACTTC.

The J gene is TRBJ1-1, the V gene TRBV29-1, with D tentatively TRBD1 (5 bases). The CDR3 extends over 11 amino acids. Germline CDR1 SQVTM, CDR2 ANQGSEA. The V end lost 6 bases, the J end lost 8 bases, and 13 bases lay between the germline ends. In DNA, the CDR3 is TGCAGCGTCAAATTCCGGGGGGAAGCTTTCTTT. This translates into CSVKFRGEAFF.

CDR3 nucleotides: TGTGCCAGCAGCTTGTTGTTCGGTTCACCCCTCCACTTT. Residues: CASSLLFGSPLHF. The chain links TRBV7-2 to TRBJ1-6; no reliable D call. Trimming left V 3 bases short and J 9 bases short, with 9 bases between. CDR3 length equals 13 residues. CDR1 and CDR2 (germline): SGHTA, FQGNSA. The full variable domain, rest sourced from reference TRBV7-2 and TRBJ1-6, is GAGVSQSPSNKVTEKGKDVELRCDPISGHTALYWYRQSLGQGLEFLIYFQGNSAPDKSGLPSDRFSAERTGGSVSTLTIQRTQQEDSAVYLCASSLLFGSPLHFGNGTRLTVT.

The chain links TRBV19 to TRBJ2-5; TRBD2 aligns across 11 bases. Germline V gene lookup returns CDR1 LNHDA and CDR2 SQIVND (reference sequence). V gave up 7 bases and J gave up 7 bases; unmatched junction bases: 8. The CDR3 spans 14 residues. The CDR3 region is CASTISTSGGTQYF. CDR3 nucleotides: TGTGCCAGTACCATTAGTACTAGCGGGGGGACCCAGTACTTC.

The CDR3: CASSDSGLALEDTQYF. In DNA, the CDR3 is TGTGCCAGCAGTGACTCCGGCCTAGCCTTAGAAGATACGCAGTATTTT. The chain couples TRBV6-4 to TRBJ2-3, with a possible D match to TRBD2 (5 bases). V shed 0 bases and J shed 5 bases, with 15 bases lying between them. This CDR3 has 16 residues. CDR1 is MRHNA and CDR2 is SNTAGT in the germline V gene.

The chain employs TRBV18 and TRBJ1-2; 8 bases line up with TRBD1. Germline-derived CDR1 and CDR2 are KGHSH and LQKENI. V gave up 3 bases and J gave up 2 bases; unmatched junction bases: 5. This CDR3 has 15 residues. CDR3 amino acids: CASSPLGQVNYGYTF. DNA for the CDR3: TGTGCCAGCTCACCTTTGGGACAGGTCAACTATGGCTACACCTTC.

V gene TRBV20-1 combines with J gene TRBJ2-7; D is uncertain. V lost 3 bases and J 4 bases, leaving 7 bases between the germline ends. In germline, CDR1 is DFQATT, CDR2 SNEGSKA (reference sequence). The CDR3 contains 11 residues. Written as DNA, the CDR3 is TGCAGTGCTAGTCGAGATTACGAGCAGTACTTC. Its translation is CSASRDYEQYF.

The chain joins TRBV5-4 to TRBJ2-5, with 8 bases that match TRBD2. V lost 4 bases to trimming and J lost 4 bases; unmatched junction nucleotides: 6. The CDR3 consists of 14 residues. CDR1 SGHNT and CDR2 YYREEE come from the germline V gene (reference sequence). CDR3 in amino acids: CASSPGLARETQYF. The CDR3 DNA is TGTGCCAGCAGCCCCGGACTAGCCCGAGAGACCCAGTACTTC.